This TCR beta chain was identified during a study of blood T cells in healthy people across ages. Donors ranged from roughly 6 to 100 years old and were healthy Caucasians in Russia. A second PCR of about 7 to 12 cycles used a sample-barcoded 5' primer and a J-beta primer mix. TCRdb itself ran the 5' RACE reads through MiXCR, one entry per CDR3 protein. The data hold about 670,000 distinct CDR3 sequences, with 40% to 45% observed a single time. Sequenced material: blood. The source is an elderly man in good health.

The CDR3: CASSPRGFEEKLFF. DNA for the CDR3: TGTGCCAGCAGCCCGAGGGGGTTTGAGGAAAAACTGTTTTTT. The rearrangement uses TRBV7-6 and TRBJ1-4, with D perhaps matching TRBD1 (6 bases). V gave up 5 bases and J gave up 8 bases, with 15 bases separating them. The V gene's germline CDR1 is SGHVS and CDR2 FNYEAQ. The CDR3 runs 14 residues.